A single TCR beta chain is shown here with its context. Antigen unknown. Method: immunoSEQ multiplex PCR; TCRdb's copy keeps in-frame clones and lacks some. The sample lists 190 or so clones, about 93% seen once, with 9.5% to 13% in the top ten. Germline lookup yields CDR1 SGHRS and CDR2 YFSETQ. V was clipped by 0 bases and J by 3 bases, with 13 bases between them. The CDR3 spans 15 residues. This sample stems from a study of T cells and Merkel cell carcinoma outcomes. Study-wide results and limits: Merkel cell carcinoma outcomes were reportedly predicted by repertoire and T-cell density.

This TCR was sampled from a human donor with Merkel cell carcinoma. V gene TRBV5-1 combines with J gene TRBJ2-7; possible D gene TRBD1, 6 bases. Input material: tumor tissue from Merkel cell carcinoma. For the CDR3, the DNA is TGCGCCAGCAGCTTGGTTCGAGGGGGTATCTACGAGCAGTACTTC. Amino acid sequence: CASSLVRGGIYEQYF. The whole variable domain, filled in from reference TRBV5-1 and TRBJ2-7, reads KAGVTQTPRYLIKTRGQQVTLSCSPISGHRSVSWYQQTPGQGLQFLFEYFSETQRNKGNFPGRFSGRQFSNSRSEMNVSTLELGDSALYLCASSLVRGGIYEQYFGPGTRLTVT.